This TCR beta chain stems from a study of shared clonotypes between healthy human individuals. The study, taken as a whole, reports: Several donors showed sharing of approximately 5% of naive CD4 clonotypes.

CD8 cells classed as naive were CD45RO-negative and positively selected for CCR7, excluding terminally differentiated effector memory CD45RA+ cells. For this clone: Its antigen is undetermined.

Trimming took off 8 bases at V and 6 bases at J, with 10 bases between the two ends. CDR1 SGHTA and CDR2 FQGNSA come from the germline V gene. The CDR3 runs to 12 residues. Several immunoSEQ plates held equal portions of the genomic DNA taken from each subset. Original processing notes: ImmunoSEQ yielded junction-only sequences lacking quality scores, so filtering differed. The assay was immunoSEQ multiplex PCR, and TCRdb's table has in-frame clones only and misses some. From that table come the V and J calls and clone size; the DNA was used to work out D and trimming. This sample has some 2 million clones, with about 95% found just once.

The sequencing input was naive CD8+ T cells sorted from blood. V usage is TRBV7-2 and J usage is TRBJ2-2; D gene ambiguous. The origin of this receptor is a man younger than 30 in good health. In nucleotides, the CDR3 is TGTGCCAGCCTGGGATTGCCCGGGGAGCTGTTTTTT. This encodes CASLGLPGELFF.